A selection of T cell receptor beta chains follows, all from one sample in a study of blood T cell repertoires in COVID-19. Clones were read by immunoSEQ multiplex PCR, and TCRdb kept only the in-frame ones, dropping some. The sample has fewer than 350,000 clones, 80% to 95% seen once. Sequenced: peripheral blood. The receptors derive from a woman aged 25 to 39 with COVID-19, enrolled during active disease. The CDR3 runs from the conserved cysteine through the conserved F or W. D genes are given only for firm matches. Rows give clone size only sometimes, using once, few, many, or a class for an expanded clone.

d_gene	v_gene	j_gene	abundance	CDR3aa	CDR3nt
TRBD2	TRBV6-6	TRBJ2-7	once	CASSYSRLAGVDEQYF	TGTGCCAGCAGTTACTCTAGACTAGCGGGAGTCGACGAGCAGTACTTC
NA	TRBV9	TRBJ1-1	NA	CASSPSLMNTEAFF	TGTGCCAGCAGTCCGTCCTTAATGAACACTGAAGCTTTCTTT
TRBD2	TRBV28	TRBJ2-7	NA	CASSQGTSGFNEQYF	TGTGCCAGCAGCCAAGGGACTAGCGGGTTCAACGAGCAGTACTTC
NA	TRBV28	TRBJ1-5	few	CASTYRVGVRPRGQPQHF	TGTGCCAGCACCTACCGAGTAGGGGTACGACCTCGCGGTCAGCCCCAGCATTTT
TRBD1	TRBV5-1	TRBJ2-2	NA	CASSPGTGRTGELFF	TGCGCCAGCAGCCCCGGGACAGGGCGGACCGGGGAGCTGTTTTTT
TRBD1	TRBV20-1	TRBJ1-6	NA	CSASRTGGSPLHF	TGCAGTGCTAGTAGGACAGGGGGATCACCCCTCCACTTT
NA	TRBV9	TRBJ1-1	NA	CASSAHEGDDTEAFF	TGTGCCAGCAGCGCACACGAGGGGGATGACACTGAAGCTTTCTTT
NA	TRBV18	TRBJ2-6	NA	CASSPGAGANVLTF	TGTGCCAGCTCACCCGGGGCTGGGGCCAACGTCCTGACTTTC
TRBD1	TRBV10-2	TRBJ1-5	NA	CASSATGSSNQPQHF	TGCGCCAGCAGTGCGACAGGGTCCAGCAATCAGCCCCAGCATTTT
TRBD2	TRBV7-9	TRBJ2-1	NA	CASSAGLAAANEQFF	TGTGCCAGCAGCGCGGGACTAGCGGCCGCGAATGAGCAGTTCTTC
NA	TRBV19	TRBJ1-5	NA	CASSIQGGNQPQHF	TGTGCCAGTAGTATCCAGGGTGGCAATCAGCCCCAGCATTTT
NA	TRBV2	TRBJ2-5	NA	CASSFGTPIEETQYF	TGTGCCAGCAGTTTTGGGACACCCATCGAAGAGACCCAGTACTTC
NA	TRBV7-2	TRBJ1-1	NA	CASSRDTSEAFF	TGTGCCAGCAGCCGGGACACCTCTGAAGCTTTCTTT
TRBD1	TRBV9	TRBJ2-6	NA	CASSKDRAGANVLTF	TGTGCCAGCAGCAAGGACAGGGCTGGGGCCAACGTCCTGACTTTC
NA	TRBV14	TRBJ1-1	once	CASSQNYYTEAFF	TGTGCCAGCAGCCAGAACTACTACACTGAAGCTTTCTTT
TRBD1	TRBV2	TRBJ1-2	NA	CASSEGGLRGRVGYTF	TGTGCCAGCAGTGAAGGGGGCCTCAGGGGGCGCGTAGGCTACACCTTC
NA	TRBV10-3	TRBJ1-3	NA	CAISSDTGNTIYF	TGTGCCATCAGCTCGGACACTGGAAACACCATATATTTT
NA	TRBV7-2	TRBJ1-2	NA	CASSLVPQGHYGYTF	TGTGCCAGCAGCTTAGTCCCGCAGGGACATTATGGCTACACCTTC
NA	TRBV5-1	TRBJ2-3	NA	CASSDQGKGDTQYF	TGCGCCAGCAGCGACCAGGGCAAGGGAGATACGCAGTATTTT
TRBD1	TRBV24-1	TRBJ1-1	NA	CATSLQGSTEAFF	TGTGCCACCAGCCTACAGGGGAGCACTGAAGCTTTCTTT
NA	TRBV30	TRBJ2-3	NA	CAWSPGNGNTDTQYF	TGTGCCTGGAGTCCCGGTAACGGGAACACAGATACGCAGTATTTT
NA	TRBV2	TRBJ1-4	NA	CASTGVRNEKLFF	TGTGCCAGCACAGGGGTCCGAAATGAAAAACTGTTTTTT
TRBD1	TRBV30	TRBJ1-5	NA	CAWSAGGGQPQHF	TGTGCCTGGAGTGCAGGGGGCGGGCAGCCCCAGCATTTT